The clone carrying this T cell receptor beta chain showed up just a few times. The target antigen is unknown. This sample stems from a study of CD8 T cells in ankylosing spondylitis. Overall study results and limits: Disease-linked clones were CD8+ and relatively rare in peripheral blood. Seven to nine highly homologous variants formed a TCR beta motif that appeared characteristic of ankylosing spondylitis blood. Some motif variants had been reported before (in reactive arthritis synovial fluid and blood).

CDR1 and CDR2 (germline): SGHRS, YFSETQ. The CDR3 spans 16 residues. After removal of 0 bases from V and 1 base from J, the junction contained 1 base not matched to a gene. TCRdb analysed the 5' RACE reads with MiXCR anew, one entry per CDR3 protein. The repertoire holds just over 300,000 distinct CDR3 sequences, more than 20% seen once, with 3.5% to 4.5% in the top ten. The chain is built from TRBV5-1 and TRBJ2-1; 10 bases map to TRBD2. Sequences were obtained from blood, either unsorted or a sorted T cell fraction (not recorded which). This receptor was obtained from a female donor with ankylosing spondylitis or in good health (not recorded which). The CDR3 DNA is TGCGCCAGCAGCTTGGGTAGCGGGAGGTCCTACAATGAGCAGTTCTTC. Its translation is CASSLGSGRSYNEQFF.